The sequence of this T cell receptor beta chain was determined in a study of CD8 T cells in ankylosing spondylitis. Regarding the study as a whole: Clones that were linked to disease were CD8+ and were relatively rare in peripheral blood.

V shed 1 base and J shed 4 bases, with 15 bases lying between them. CDR1 is SGHVS and CDR2 is FQNEAQ in the germline V gene. This CDR3 is built from 16 residues. Points on this clonotype: The target antigen is unknown.

In making TCR beta libraries, quantitative 5'-RACE with molecular barcodes was used. TCRdb reprocessed the 5' RACE reads with MiXCR, giving one entry per CDR3 protein. The table shows roughly 120,000 distinct CDR3 sequences, with around 7% occurring only once. This chain links TRBV7-8 with TRBJ2-3; no definite D call. The sequenced sample was blood, either unsorted or a sorted T cell fraction (not recorded which). This receptor was identified in a male donor with ankylosing spondylitis or in good health (not recorded which). CDR3 residues: CASSLVVQVRSDTQYF. The CDR3 nucleotides are TGTGCCAGCAGCTTAGTTGTCCAGGTTCGGTCAGATACGCAGTATTTT. Looking up the rest from reference TRBV7-8 and TRBJ2-3 gives the full variable domain: GAGVSQSPRYKVAKRGQDVALRCDPISGHVSLFWYQQALGQGPEFLTYFQNEAQLDKSGLPSDRFFAERPEGSVSTLKIQRTQQEDSAVYLCASSLVVQVRSDTQYFGPGTRLTVL.